This T cell receptor beta chain appears in the sequencing data of a study of shared clonotypes between healthy human individuals. Study information: Per-donor plates numbered three CD4 naive, three CD4 memory, two CD8 naive and one CD8 memory. Points from the study as a whole: Larger richness was generally estimated for naive than memory subsets.

The junction had 6 bases not matched to a gene; V was cut back by 4 bases and J by 3 bases. This CDR3 contains 15 residues. Per germline, CDR1 SGHRS and CDR2 YFSETQ. About this clone itself: Its antigen is not known.

Methods used by the authors: ImmunoSEQ output lacked quality scores and full-length reads, limiting matched filtering. Profiling relied on immunoSEQ multiplex PCR, and the TCRdb table lists in-frame clones only, not all of them. From that table come the V and J calls and clone size; the DNA was used to work out D and trimming. In the table there are roughly 500,000 clones, roughly 95% of which are singletons. The sample was naive CD4+ T cells sorted from blood. Regarding subset: CD45RA+ positively selected. The J gene is TRBJ2-7, the V gene TRBV5-1; 11 bases are a match to TRBD1. This TCR was recovered from a woman aged 25-40 years in good health. DNA of the CDR3: TGCGCCAGCAGCCCTTGGACAGGGGGCGGCTACGAGCAGTACTTC. It encodes CASSPWTGGGYEQYF.